One sample yielded the 24 T cell receptor beta chains listed below, sequenced in a study of T cell responses to AZD1222 COVID-19 vaccine. Profiled with immunoSEQ multiplex PCR; TCRdb holds only in-frame clones, not every one. The table lists about 84,000 clones, approximately 90% of them singletons, with 11% in the top ten. The sequences come from peripheral blood, collected 28 days after the second AZD1222 dose. Receptor source: an adult who received the AZD1222 COVID-19 vaccine.

This clone occurred once. J is TRBJ2-5 and V is TRBV12-5; 7 nucleotides line up with TRBD1. Germline trimming cut 4 bases from V and 2 bases from J; bases unmatched to any gene: 4. The CDR3 is 14 amino acids. Germline CDR1 and CDR2: LGHNT and FRNRAP. The CDR3, as DNA: TGTGCTAGTGGTTCCGGACAGGATCAAGAGACCCAGTACTTC. It yields the protein CASGSGQDQETQYF.

The chain combines TRBV11-2 with TRBJ1-2; tentative D call: TRBD1 (6 bases). Germline V CDR1 and CDR2: SGHAT, FQNNGV. V was shortened by 4 bases and J by 12 bases, with 12 bases between the two germline ends. This CDR3 has 11 residues. The DNA of the CDR3 is TGTGCCAGCAGCTCCCGGGGGGCTAACACCTTC. As protein: CASSSRGANTF. The full variable domain, in which reference TRBV11-2 and TRBJ1-2 provide the parts outside the CDR3, is EAGVAQSPRYKIIEKRQSVAFWCNPISGHATLYWYQQILGQGPKLLIQFQNNGVVDDSQLPKDRFSAERLKGVDSTLKIQPAKLEDSAVYLCASSSRGANTFGSGTRLTVV.

This clone came up a few times. The CDR3 nucleotides read TGTGCCAGCAGCTTAGATCCCGGCACCTCGGCAGCTTTCTTT. It yields the protein CASSLDPGTSAAFF. The J gene is TRBJ1-1, the V gene TRBV11-2; D unresolved. From germline, CDR1 is SGHAT and CDR2 FQNNGV. The CDR3 contains 14 residues. The V gene lost 0 bases and the J gene lost 10 bases, with 15 bases spanning the gap.

The genes are TRBV14 and TRBJ2-2; D unresolved. Germline CDR1 is SGHDN and CDR2 is FVKESK. V was trimmed by 4 bases and J by 7 bases, leaving 10 bases between them. CDR3 length: 13 residues. The CDR3 region is CASSRRLDGELFF. CDR3 bases: TGTGCCAGCAGCCGCCGACTCGACGGGGAGCTGTTTTTT.

J is TRBJ1-1 and V is TRBV6-5; D not certain. Trimming pared 4 bases from V and 6 bases from J, leaving 9 bases between. Germline CDR1 MNHEY, CDR2 SVGAGI. This CDR3 contains 12 residues. CDR3 DNA sequence: TGTGCCAGCAGTTTAAGGTGGCCTGAAGCTTTCTTT. Encoded protein: CASSLRWPEAFF.

The CDR3 sequence: CASSFNIQQPQHF. CDR3 DNA: TGTGCCAGCAGTTTCAACATACAGCAGCCCCAGCATTTT. This sequence joins TRBV27 and TRBJ1-5, with D hard to call. V was pared by 3 bases and J by 7 bases, with 10 bases between. The germline gives CDR1 MNHEY, CDR2 SMNVEV (reference sequence). This CDR3 comprises 13 residues.

The chain has TRBV20-1 and TRBJ2-1; no clear D. V was trimmed by 3 bases and J by 5 bases, leaving 5 bases between them. This CDR3 is built from 11 residues. Germline CDR1 reads DFQATT; CDR2 reads SNEGSKA (reference sequence). CDR3 residues: CSASSNNEQFF. The CDR3 nucleotides read TGCAGTGCTAGCTCTAACAATGAGCAGTTCTTC.

The chain has TRBV7-9 and TRBJ2-2, with D possibly being TRBD1 or TRBD2 (5 bases each). The germline CDR1 and CDR2 sequences are SEHNR and FQNEAQ (reference sequence). The CDR3 totals 15 residues. V gave up 4 bases and J gave up 5 bases, with 14 bases separating them. CDR3 in DNA: TGTGCCAGCAGCTATCAGGGACCTCCTACCGGGGAGCTGTTTTTT. Its protein product is CASSYQGPPTGELFF. The full variable domain, in which reference TRBV7-9 and TRBJ2-2 provide the parts outside the CDR3, is DTGVSQNPRHKITKRGQNVTFRCDPISEHNRLYWYRQTLGQGPEFLTYFQNEAQLEKSRLLSDRFSAERPKGSFSTLEIQRTEQGDSAMYLCASSYQGPPTGELFFGEGSRLTVL.

CDR3: CASSSWSNQPQHF. In DNA form, the CDR3 reads TGTGCCAGCAGCTCGTGGAGTAATCAGCCCCAGCATTTT. The chain couples TRBV7-2 to TRBJ1-5; D is undetermined. V was clipped by 4 bases and J by 4 bases, with 8 bases between them. The CDR3 is 13 amino acids. CDR1 SGHTA and CDR2 FQGNSA come from the germline V gene. Based on the CDR3 plus reference TRBV7-2 and TRBJ1-5, the full variable domain is GAGVSQSPSNKVTEKGKDVELRCDPISGHTALYWYRQSLGQGLEFLIYFQGNSAPDKSGLPSDRFSAERTGGSVSTLTIQRTQQEDSAVYLCASSSWSNQPQHFGDGTRLSIL.

The chain employs TRBV3-1 (or the pseudogene TRBV3-2) and TRBJ1-6; D is undetermined. Deletions cut 1 base from V and 7 bases from J, with 20 bases between. Germline CDR1 LGHDT, CDR2 YNNKEL (reference sequence). The CDR3 consists of 18 residues. CDR3 bases: TGTGCCAGCAGCCAAGGACGGGAAACCTACCATGCAAATTCACCCCTCCACTTT. Protein sequence: CASSQGRETYHANSPLHF.

The chain uses TRBV18 and TRBJ1-5, with D uncertain. Germline V gene sequence: CDR1 KGHSH, CDR2 LQKENI. V lost 9 bases to trimming and J lost 5 bases, with 11 bases between them. There are 12 residues in the CDR3. CDR3 protein: CASQDGDQPQHF. In DNA, the CDR3 is TGTGCCAGTCAGGATGGCGATCAGCCCCAGCATTTT.

This clone was recorded once. The rearrangement uses TRBV28 and TRBJ1-4; D is unclear. CDR1 and CDR2 from the germline V gene are MDHEN and SYDVKM. The length of the CDR3 is 12 residues. V dropped 10 bases and J dropped 8 bases, with 14 bases sitting between them. CDR3 sequence: CATQSGWEKLFF. The CDR3 DNA reads TGTGCCACCCAATCAGGTTGGGAAAAACTGTTTTTT.

V is TRBV6-6 and J is TRBJ1-3; D is possibly TRBD1 (5 bases). This CDR3 has 16 amino acids. Germline CDR1 reads MNHNY; CDR2 reads SVGAGI (reference sequence). Between the trimmed V and J ends, which lost 2 bases and 0 bases, there was a span of 11 bases. For the CDR3, the DNA is TGTGCCAGCAGTTACCGGTCCGGACACTCTGGAAACACCATATATTTT. Protein sequence: CASSYRSGHSGNTIYF.

The chain has TRBV9 and TRBJ1-2; TRBD1 agrees at 8 bases. CDR1 SGDLS and CDR2 YYNGEE come from the germline V gene. Unmatched junction bases numbered 7, after V lost 1 base and J lost 5 bases. This CDR3 has 15 amino acids. CDR3 protein: CASSVSGQGPYGYTF. DNA of the CDR3: TGTGCCAGCAGCGTATCTGGACAGGGCCCATATGGCTACACCTTC.

CDR3 DNA sequence: TGTGCCAGCAGCGAAAGGATGGTGACTGGACAGACCCGTGGAGGCTACACCTTC. Translating gives CASSERMVTGQTRGGYTF. This chain joins TRBV6-1 and TRBJ1-2; TRBD1 is a possible D gene (6 bases). Germline V gene sequence: CDR1 MNHNS, CDR2 SASEGT. The length of the CDR3 is 18 residues. Trimming took 6 bases from V and 8 from J, leaving 31 bases between them.

The V gene is TRBV20-1, the J gene TRBJ1-2; 9 nucleotides match TRBD1. This CDR3 has 11 residues. Germline CDR1 DFQATT, CDR2 SNEGSKA (reference sequence). V shed 6 bases and J 5 bases; nucleotides not matched to a gene: 1. In DNA, the CDR3 is TGCAGTGCCGACAGGGGGTATGGCTACACCTTC. Translated, it gives CSADRGYGYTF.

J is TRBJ1-1 and V is TRBV5-1; TRBD1 might be the D (5 bases). CDR1 and CDR2 (germline): SGHRS, YFSETQ. This CDR3 spans 15 amino acids. Trimming cost V 0 bases and J 5 bases, with 14 bases left between them. CDR3 residues: CASSLVGGSRTEAFF. The CDR3 DNA reads as TGCGCCAGCAGCTTGGTTGGGGGGTCTCGGACTGAAGCTTTCTTT.

The chain recombines TRBV28 with TRBJ2-4, with D tentatively TRBD1 or TRBD2 (5 bases each). V shed 5 bases and J shed 7 bases, with 18 bases lying between them. This CDR3 is 15 amino acids long. The V gene's germline CDR1 is MDHEN and CDR2 SYDVKM. The CDR3 here is CASSTSGTSGNIQYF. In DNA, the CDR3 is TGTGCCAGCAGTACCTCCGGGACCTCCGGGAACATTCAGTACTTC.

The V call is TRBV19, the J call TRBJ1-1, with 9 bases identical to TRBD1. This CDR3 spans 13 amino acids. V dropped 6 bases and J dropped 3; count of bases not matched to a gene: 2. Germline loops: CDR1 LNHDA, CDR2 SQIVND (reference sequence). In DNA, the CDR3 is TGTGCCAGTAGAGGGACAGGGTACACTGAAGCTTTCTTT. Translated, it gives CASRGTGYTEAFF.

This chain uses TRBV6-4 with TRBJ2-3; TRBD2 aligns across 8 bases. Germline V gene lookup returns CDR1 MRHNA and CDR2 SNTAGT. The CDR3 extends over 15 amino acids. Germline trimming cut 2 bases from V and 1 base from J; bases unmatched to any gene: 2. In DNA form, the CDR3 reads TGTGCCAGCAGTGACCCAGCGGGGGGCACAGATACGCAGTATTTT. Translating gives CASSDPAGGTDTQYF.

The V and J genes are TRBV11-2 and TRBJ1-1; D is ambiguous. The CDR3 is 16 amino acids. Trimming shortened V by 5 bases and J by 5 bases, and 21 bases separated the two germline ends. Germline CDR1 reads SGHAT; CDR2 reads FQNNGV. The CDR3 reads CASSPGSTLGGTEAFF. The CDR3 nucleotides read TGTGCCAGCAGCCCGGGGAGTACCCTGGGAGGGACTGAAGCTTTCTTT.

The rearrangement uses TRBV28 and TRBJ2-7; 8 nucleotides align to TRBD2. The CDR3 runs to 12 residues. With 6 bases clipped from V and 8 bases from J, the junction kept 6 bases outside the gene matches. Per the germline V gene, CDR1 is MDHEN and CDR2 is SYDVKM. Written as DNA, the CDR3 is TGTGCCAGCAGGGTTCAGCGGGGGAAGCAGTACTTC. It translates to CASRVQRGKQYF.

V usage is TRBV2 and J usage is TRBJ1-5; D not resolved. The CDR3 spans 13 residues. Trimming cost V 0 bases and J 6 bases, with 6 bases left between them. Germline values: CDR1 SNHLY, CDR2 FYNNEI. The CDR3 protein is CASSEAGSQPQHF. The CDR3 nucleotides read TGTGCCAGCAGTGAAGCGGGTTCTCAGCCCCAGCATTTT.

This rearrangement joins TRBV7-9 to TRBJ2-3; 8 bases fit TRBD2. V shed 5 bases, J shed 13 bases, and the junction held 11 bases outside the gene matches. From germline, CDR1 is SEHNR and CDR2 FQNEAQ (reference sequence). The CDR3 sequence is 13 residues long. CDR3 DNA sequence: TGTGCCAGCAGCGTACCGCCGGGACTAGGGGAGTATTTT. It is translated as CASSVPPGLGEYF.